The 22 T cell receptor beta chains below come from one sample, sequenced in a study of cytomegalovirus exposure and HLA in healthy donors. PCR employed 60 Vbeta and 13 Jbeta primers. Sequencing used immunoSEQ multiplex PCR; TCRdb keeps in-frame clones, though not all of them. The sample lists over 45,000 clones, around 82% seen once, with about 1.5% in the top ten. The specimen was PBMCs. These receptor sequences come from a female donor in good health and CMV-seronegative.

This sequence joins TRBV15 and TRBJ2-7; possibly TRBD1 for D (5 bases). Per germline, CDR1 LNHNV and CDR2 YYDKDF (reference sequence). The length of the CDR3 is 13 residues. Trimming shortened V by 1 base and J by 3 bases, and 7 bases separated the two germline ends. CDR3 coding DNA: TGTGCCACCAGCAGAGTGCAGGGCTACGAGCAGTACTTC. It is translated as CATSRVQGYEQYF.

The chain combines TRBV4-1 with TRBJ1-5, with 9 bases matching TRBD1. V was pared by 2 bases and J by 1 base, with 6 bases of the junction left unmatched. Germline CDR1 is MGHRA and CDR2 is YSYEKL. The CDR3 extends over 17 amino acids. The CDR3 nucleotides read TGCGCCAGCAGCCAACATCCGGGACAGGGAAGCAATCAGCCCCAGCATTTT. This sequence encodes CASSQHPGQGSNQPQHF.

This clone occurred a few times. This sequence joins TRBV6-1 and TRBJ2-7; 10 bases agree with TRBD1. The length of the CDR3 is 15 residues. Germline CDR1 and CDR2: MNHNS and SASEGT. V dropped 1 base and J dropped 0; count of bases not matched to a gene: 0. The CDR3 protein is CASSEGTGGSYEQYF. CDR3 DNA sequence: TGTGCCAGCAGTGAAGGGACAGGGGGCTCCTACGAGCAGTACTTC.

CDR3 residues: CASSPPGGRVNTEAFF. CDR3 sequence (DNA): TGTGCCAGCAGCCCGCCGGGGGGACGGGTGAACACTGAAGCTTTCTTT. The chain recombines TRBV7-6 with TRBJ1-1; possibly TRBD1 for D (5 bases). V was shortened by 5 bases and J by 0 bases, with 16 bases between the two germline ends. The germline V gene has CDR1 SGHVS and CDR2 FNYEAQ. The CDR3 contains 16 residues.

This clone has only a few counts. This same CDR3 is encoded by further DNA sequences in the sample. The gene calls are TRBV11-2 and TRBJ1-3; 8 bases are shared with TRBD1. CDR1 and CDR2 from the germline V gene are SGHAT and FQNNGV. The CDR3 is 15 residues long. Germline trimming cut 5 bases from V and 2 bases from J; bases unmatched to any gene: 5. DNA for the CDR3: TGTGCCAGCAGCAGACTACAGGGGGCTGGAAACACCATATATTTT. It yields the protein CASSRLQGAGNTIYF.

V gene TRBV2 combines with J gene TRBJ1-4, with no clear D. The germline V gene has CDR1 SNHLY and CDR2 FYNNEI. The V gene lost 3 bases and the J gene lost 7 bases, with 9 bases spanning the gap. There are 13 residues in the CDR3. The DNA for the CDR3 is TGTGCCAGCAGTGATCGGGTCCCTGAAAAACTGTTTTTT. Amino acids: CASSDRVPEKLFF.

The rearrangement uses TRBV12-5 and TRBJ2-5, with D perhaps TRBD1 (6 bases). The CDR3 is 15 residues long. Germline V gene sequence: CDR1 LGHNT, CDR2 FRNRAP. The V and J ends lost 2 bases and 0 bases respectively, with 10 bases between them. The CDR3 DNA reads as TGTGCTAGTGGTTTGCCACAGGGTTACCAAGAGACCCAGTACTTC. Amino acids: CASGLPQGYQETQYF.

The chain combines TRBV9 with TRBJ1-3, with D hard to call. The CDR3 is 15 residues long. The germline CDR1 and CDR2 sequences are SGDLS and YYNGEE. V gave up 4 bases and J gave up 4 bases, with 15 bases separating them. As DNA, the CDR3 is TGTGCCAGCAGCCCAAGACTACACCCGGGAAACACCATATATTTT. It is translated as CASSPRLHPGNTIYF.

V and J are TRBV4-2 and TRBJ1-1; no firm D call. The length of the CDR3 is 15 residues. Trimming removed 1 base at V and 3 bases at J, with 12 bases between. CDR1 LGHNA and CDR2 YNFKEQ come from the germline V gene. In nucleotides, the CDR3 is TGTGCCAGCAGCCAAGGGGCGACGGCCGACACTGAAGCTTTCTTT. Translated: CASSQGATADTEAFF.

This sequence joins TRBV5-1 and TRBJ1-3; 9 bases fit TRBD1. Germline CDR1 and CDR2: SGHRS and YFSETQ. V dropped 3 bases and J dropped 1; count of bases not matched to a gene: 5. CDR3 length: 16 amino acids. CDR3 DNA: TGCGCCAGCAGCTACCAGGGACAGGGTTCTGGAAACACCATATATTTT. Its translation: CASSYQGQGSGNTIYF.

About this clone itself: Other DNA variants within this sample encode the same CDR3. The chain uses TRBV10-3 and TRBJ2-5, with D maybe TRBD1 (6 bases). Germline V gene lookup returns CDR1 ENHRY and CDR2 SYGVKD. The CDR3 is made up of 13 amino acids. Trimming removed 4 bases from V and 1 base from J, with 7 bases in between. The CDR3 nucleotides read TGTGCCATCAGTGGGACAGCCCAAGAGACCCAGTACTTC. The encoded protein is CAISGTAQETQYF.

The CDR3 coding sequence is TGCGCCAGCAGCACGGGACTAGCGGGGGGGCTAGAGACCCAGTACTTC. Translation: CASSTGLAGGLETQYF. The V and J genes are TRBV5-1 and TRBJ2-5; 16 positions agree with TRBD2. The germline V gene encodes CDR1 SGHRS and CDR2 YFSETQ. The CDR3 is 16 residues long. The junction had 4 bases not matched to a gene; V was cut back by 4 bases and J by 4 bases.

The chain combines TRBV4-1 with TRBJ2-7; 9 bases line up with TRBD2. Germline loops: CDR1 MGHRA, CDR2 YSYEKL. The CDR3 contains 15 residues. The ends lost 4 bases at V and 2 bases at J; junction bases unmatched: 6. The DNA for the CDR3 is TGCGCCAGCAGCCCATTCGGCGGGGGGGCCTACGAGCAGTACTTC. This translates into CASSPFGGGAYEQYF.

V usage is TRBV4-3 and J usage is TRBJ1-2, with D perhaps matching TRBD1 (5 bases). The V end lost 1 base, the J end lost 8 bases, and 14 bases lay between the germline ends. The CDR3 loop spans 14 amino acids. Germline V gene sequence: CDR1 LGHNA, CDR2 YSLEER. The CDR3 sequence is CASSQGRGGFGYTF. The CDR3 nucleotides read TGCGCCAGCAGCCAAGGCCGGGGGGGGTTCGGCTACACCTTC.

The chain links TRBV6-5 to TRBJ1-4, with D possibly TRBD1 on 5 matching bases. This CDR3 has 15 residues. The V end was cut by 5 bases, the J end by 7 bases, with 17 bases between. Per the germline V gene, CDR1 is MNHEY and CDR2 is SVGAGI. CDR3 in DNA: TGTGCCAGCAGTCCCCGGACACGGATGGGTGAAAAACTGTTTTTT. It specifies CASSPRTRMGEKLFF.

The J gene is TRBJ2-3, the V gene TRBV29-1; TRBD2 agrees at 8 bases. The CDR3 has 14 amino acids. Germline CDR1 and CDR2: SQVTM and ANQGSEA. V gave up 3 bases and J gave up 5 bases; unmatched junction bases: 7. The CDR3 DNA follows: TGCAGCGTTGATAACGGGGGGGCTCGAGATACGCAGTATTTT. Translating gives CSVDNGGARDTQYF.

A few counts support this clone. The chain has TRBV6-5 and TRBJ1-4; 7 bases agree with TRBD1. The CDR3 totals 14 residues. Germline lookup yields CDR1 MNHEY and CDR2 SVGAGI. The V gene end was trimmed by 6 bases and the J gene end by 13 bases; junction bases not matched to a gene: 14. CDR3 DNA sequence: TGTGCCAGCAGCAAGGGGGCTCGGGTACTAGTACTGTTTTTT. Translated, it gives CASSKGARVLVLFF.

In its sample, this clone was seen once. The CDR3 DNA reads as TGTGCCAGCTCACCGGGCAGGGGAAGTTCACCCCTCCACTTT. Amino acid sequence: CASSPGRGSSPLHF. The J gene is TRBJ1-6, the V gene TRBV18, with D perhaps matching TRBD1 (6 bases). The germline V gene encodes CDR1 KGHSH and CDR2 LQKENI. Between the trimmed V and J ends, which lost 3 bases and 9 bases, there was a span of 12 bases. The CDR3 consists of 14 residues.

The gene calls are TRBV15 and TRBJ2-5; 7 bases map to TRBD1. Gene TRBJ2-7 matches the end of the DNA better, so the J call may be wrong. Germline CDR1 is LNHNV and CDR2 is YYDKDF (reference sequence). This CDR3 is built from 17 residues. CDR3 sequence (DNA): TGTGCCACCAGCAGAGATCTGTCGGGACAGCTCCCCTACGAGCAGTACTTC. This translates into CATSRDLSGQLPYEQYF.

V is TRBV9 and J is TRBJ2-1; D gene ambiguous. The ends were cut back, 4 bases at V and 2 bases at J, with 7 bases in the middle. Germline V gene sequence: CDR1 SGDLS, CDR2 YYNGEE. This CDR3 comprises 13 residues. The CDR3 spells CASSFLTYNEQFF. The CDR3 DNA sequence: TGTGCCAGCAGCTTTCTTACCTACAATGAGCAGTTCTTC.

V usage is TRBV6-5 and J usage is TRBJ2-1; 15 nucleotides match TRBD2. The CDR3 contains 14 residues. Germline V gene data show CDR1 as MNHEY and CDR2 as SVGAGI. The V and J ends lost 7 bases and 9 bases, in that order; junction bases with no gene match: 4. CDR3 sequence reads: CASTWTSGGGEQFF. In nucleotides, the CDR3 is TGTGCCAGCACCTGGACTAGCGGGGGGGGTGAGCAGTTCTTC.

The chain couples TRBV28 to TRBJ2-6, with no clear D. Trimming left V 2 bases short and J 0 bases short, with 14 bases between. The germline CDR1 and CDR2 sequences are MDHEN and SYDVKM. This CDR3 is built from 18 residues. This CDR3 is CASSLRPARSSGANVLTF. CDR3 coding DNA: TGTGCCAGCAGTTTAAGACCCGCCAGGTCCTCTGGGGCCAACGTCCTGACTTTC.